These 22 T cell receptor beta chains share one sample of origin, sequenced in a study of T cell repertoires in cytomegalovirus infection. These TCRs are of unknown antigen specificity. MiXCR was run by TCRdb on the reads, yielding one entry per CDR3 protein. This table holds approximately 990,000 distinct CDR3 sequences, around 31% found once. Sequences were derived from cultured CD8+ T cells from PBMCs, sampled from culture after CMV antigen stimulation. The receptors were sampled from a human donor in good health (CMV status not recorded). Some clones in this sample may be carry-over from other donors' samples.

This chain links TRBV29-1 with TRBJ2-7; TRBD1 matches 7 bases. From germline, CDR1 is SQVTM and CDR2 ANQGSEA. The CDR3 has 14 residues. Trimming took 5 bases from V and 0 from J; bases not matched to a gene: 7. The CDR3: CSVMTGRASYEQYF. The CDR3 DNA is TGCAGCGTTATGACAGGGAGAGCCTCCTACGAGCAGTACTTC.

This sequence joins TRBV4-1 and TRBJ2-1; D uncertain. The V and J ends lost 7 bases and 5 bases respectively, with 9 bases between them. Germline CDR1 MGHRA, CDR2 YSYEKL. This CDR3 is 12 amino acids long. The CDR3 loop is CASKGMDNEQFF. As DNA, the CDR3 is TGCGCCAGCAAAGGGATGGACAATGAGCAGTTCTTC.

The chain links TRBV5-1 to TRBJ2-5; a possible D gene is TRBD1 (5 bases). This CDR3 has 14 amino acids. Germline CDR1 SGHRS, CDR2 YFSETQ. V shed 5 bases and J shed 1 base, with 12 bases lying between them. CDR3: CASRQDSLQETQYF. CDR3 DNA sequence: TGCGCCAGCAGACAAGACAGCCTCCAAGAGACCCAGTACTTC.

This clonotype was detected a few times. This rearrangement joins TRBV12-3 or TRBV12-4 to TRBJ2-1; a weak D match, TRBD2 (7 bases). Between the trimmed V and J ends, which lost 7 bases and 9 bases, there was a span of 16 bases. The CDR3 loop spans 13 amino acids. The DNA for the CDR3 is TGTGCCAGCACCCATCGGGGGGCTGGTGAGCAGTTCTTC. Its translation: CASTHRGAGEQFF.

This chain joins TRBV7-9 and TRBJ1-4; no clear D. V was shortened by 4 bases and J by 11 bases, with 8 bases between the two germline ends. The CDR3 has 11 residues. CDR1 SEHNR and CDR2 FQNEAQ come from the germline V gene (reference sequence). In DNA form, the CDR3 reads TGTGCCAGCAGCTCCTCGGACAAACTGTTTTTT. It yields the protein CASSSSDKLFF.

The chain uses TRBV20-1 and TRBJ2-7, with no clear D. Germline-derived CDR1 and CDR2 are DFQATT and SNEGSKA (reference sequence). The length of the CDR3 is 12 residues. V was cut by 3 bases and J by 4 bases, with 10 bases left in between. Here the CDR3 reads CSASREIYEQYF. The CDR3 DNA is TGCAGTGCTAGTAGAGAGATATACGAGCAGTACTTC.

This clonotype showed up many times. The CDR3 nucleotides read TGTGCCAGCACCTCTCGGGGGGGGTTTTTGGAGACCCAGTACTTC. Its protein is CASTSRGGFLETQYF. V is TRBV7-2 and J is TRBJ2-5, with TRBD2 identical over 8 bases. The CDR3 has 15 amino acids. The V gene's germline CDR1 is SGHTA and CDR2 FQGNSA. V shed 7 bases and J 5 bases; nucleotides not matched to a gene: 12.

This clonotype came up a few times. V and J are TRBV7-9 and TRBJ2-7; D perhaps matches TRBD2 (6 bases). CDR3 size: 14 residues. Between the trimmed V and J ends, which lost 5 bases and 6 bases, there was a span of 17 bases. The V gene's germline CDR1 is SEHNR and CDR2 FQNEAQ (reference sequence). The CDR3 is CASSLSGRGSEQYV. Here the CDR3 DNA reads TGTGCCAGCAGCCTGAGTGGCCGGGGGTCCGAGCAGTACGTC.

This clonotype was counted a few times. This chain joins TRBV7-9 and TRBJ2-7; D is possibly TRBD1 or TRBD2 (5 bases each). Germline V gene sequence: CDR1 SEHNR, CDR2 FQNEAQ (reference sequence). This CDR3 is 13 amino acids long. Trimming pared 7 bases from V and 8 bases from J, leaving 18 bases between. Written as DNA, the CDR3 is TGTGCCAGCACCGGGACCTCACAAATCCAGCAGTACTTC. Residues: CASTGTSQIQQYF.

This clonotype was seen repeatedly, ten times or more. The J gene is TRBJ1-4, the V gene TRBV7-2, with TRBD1 as a possible D gene (6 bases). There are 13 residues in the CDR3. Trimming pared 4 bases from V and 7 bases from J, leaving 10 bases between. CDR1 and CDR2 (germline): SGHTA, FQGNSA. CDR3 protein: CASSSRTVEKLFF. CDR3 nucleotide sequence: TGTGCCAGCAGCTCTCGGACAGTTGAAAAACTGTTTTTT.

Concerning this clonotype: One end of the junction varies from germline; a read error may be responsible. The rearrangement links TRBV6-5 to TRBJ2-2; D might be TRBD2 (5 bases). There are 12 residues in the CDR3. Germline CDR1 is MNHEY and CDR2 is SVGAGI. The CDR3 DNA reads as TGTGCCAGCAGTTACGGAGTCGGGGAGCTGCTTTTT. Translated: CASSYGVGELLF.

This sequence joins TRBV4-1 and TRBJ1-5; 10 nucleotides line up with TRBD1. Trimming removed 0 bases from V and 7 bases from J; junction bases left unmatched: 9. This CDR3 comprises 17 residues. CDR1 and CDR2 from the germline V gene are MGHRA and YSYEKL. The CDR3, as DNA: TGCGCCAGCAGCCAAGAACCTGGGACAGGGGAGGACCAGCCCCAGCATTTT. Its translation: CASSQEPGTGEDQPQHF.

The chain has TRBV12-3 or TRBV12-4 and TRBJ2-4; D not resolved. The CDR3 runs 14 residues. Between the trimmed V and J ends, which lost 2 bases and 7 bases, there was a span of 12 bases. CDR3 DNA sequence: TGTGCCAGCAGTTTAACAGAAGATCTCAACATTCAGTACTTC. It codes for CASSLTEDLNIQYF.

V is TRBV4-1 and J is TRBJ2-3; D gene unclear. V lost 0 bases, J lost 0 bases, and 10 bases lay in between. The germline V gene encodes CDR1 MGHRA and CDR2 YSYEKL. The CDR3 loop spans 16 amino acids. The CDR3 sequence: CASSQDRAHSTDTQYF. DNA for the CDR3: TGCGCCAGCAGCCAAGATCGAGCGCACAGCACAGATACGCAGTATTTT.

V gene TRBV12-3 or TRBV12-4 combines with J gene TRBJ1-5, with 7 bases that match TRBD1. J lost 0 bases, V lost 1 base, and 3 bases had no gene match. CDR3 length equals 16 residues. The DNA for the CDR3 is TGTGCCAGCAGTTTAGGGGGACAGCATAGCAATCAGCCCCAGCATTTT. Amino acids: CASSLGGQHSNQPQHF.

There are a few counts of this clonotype. The V and J genes are TRBV28 and TRBJ2-2; D tentatively reads TRBD1 or TRBD2 (6 bases each). This CDR3 spans 16 amino acids. Germline lookup yields CDR1 MDHEN and CDR2 SYDVKM. Trimming removed 2 bases at V and 4 bases at J, with 14 bases between. The CDR3 sequence: CASSLIGGPVTGELFF. Here the CDR3 DNA reads TGTGCCAGCAGTTTAATAGGGGGGCCGGTCACCGGGGAGCTGTTTTTT.

Only a few counts were recorded for this clonotype. The V and J genes are TRBV9 and TRBJ1-4, with D unresolved. The CDR3 is 15 amino acids. Germline CDR1 reads SGDLS; CDR2 reads YYNGEE. V was shortened by 0 bases and J by 0 bases, with 6 bases between the two germline ends. This CDR3 is CASSVDEATNEKLFF. The DNA for the CDR3 is TGTGCCAGCAGCGTAGATGAGGCAACTAATGAAAAACTGTTTTTT. The entire variable domain, with the rest obtained from reference TRBV9 and TRBJ1-4, is as follows: DSGVTQTPKHLITATGQRVTLRCSPRSGDLSVYWYQQSLDQGLQFLIQYYNGEERAKGNILERFSAQQFPDLHSELNLSSLELGDSALYFCASSVDEATNEKLFFGSGTQLSVL.

CDR3: CASSPSRDFQETQYF. CDR3 DNA: TGTGCCAGCAGCCCCTCCCGGGACTTCCAAGAGACCCAGTACTTC. The chain links TRBV7-6 to TRBJ2-5, with D possibly TRBD2 on 6 matching bases. This CDR3 is built from 15 residues. The ends were cut back, 5 bases at V and 1 base at J, with 14 bases in the middle. Germline loops: CDR1 SGHVS, CDR2 FNYEAQ.

This clonotype was counted a few times. The chain combines TRBV7-8 with TRBJ2-3; 8 nucleotides agree with TRBD2. The CDR3 contains 17 residues. Per germline, CDR1 SGHVS and CDR2 FQNEAQ. The V and J ends lost 1 base and 5 bases, in that order; junction bases with no gene match: 11. CDR3: CASSLGPAGAEKDTQYF. In DNA, the CDR3 is TGTGCCAGCAGCTTAGGACCAGCGGGGGCTGAAAAAGATACGCAGTATTTT.

J is TRBJ2-7 and V is TRBV7-6; 7 bases line up with TRBD1. V was pared by 2 bases and J by 3 bases, with 7 bases of the junction left unmatched. The CDR3 extends over 15 amino acids. CDR1 and CDR2 (germline): SGHVS, FNYEAQ. CDR3 sequence (DNA): TGTGCCAGCAGCTTAAGGGCAGGGGGATTCTACGAGCAGTACTTC. Encoded protein: CASSLRAGGFYEQYF.

In its sample, this clonotype was seen a few times. V and J are TRBV27 and TRBJ1-2, with a possible D match to TRBD1 (5 bases). From germline, CDR1 is MNHEY and CDR2 SMNVEV (reference sequence). V lost 6 bases, J lost 8 bases, and 16 bases lay in between. This CDR3 spans 13 amino acids. CDR3 coding DNA: TGTGCCAGCAGACCGGGGGTAGGTTACGGCTACACCTTC. Residues: CASRPGVGYGYTF.

The rearrangement uses TRBV5-1 and TRBJ1-1; TRBD1 is a possible D gene (5 bases). The CDR3 covers 16 residues. Germline CDR1 and CDR2: SGHRS and YFSETQ. Trimming cost V 3 bases and J 1 base, with 16 bases left between them. As DNA, the CDR3 is TGCGCCAGCAGCTCCCCCCTCCGGGGCCCGAACACTGAAGCTTTCTTT. This encodes CASSSPLRGPNTEAFF.